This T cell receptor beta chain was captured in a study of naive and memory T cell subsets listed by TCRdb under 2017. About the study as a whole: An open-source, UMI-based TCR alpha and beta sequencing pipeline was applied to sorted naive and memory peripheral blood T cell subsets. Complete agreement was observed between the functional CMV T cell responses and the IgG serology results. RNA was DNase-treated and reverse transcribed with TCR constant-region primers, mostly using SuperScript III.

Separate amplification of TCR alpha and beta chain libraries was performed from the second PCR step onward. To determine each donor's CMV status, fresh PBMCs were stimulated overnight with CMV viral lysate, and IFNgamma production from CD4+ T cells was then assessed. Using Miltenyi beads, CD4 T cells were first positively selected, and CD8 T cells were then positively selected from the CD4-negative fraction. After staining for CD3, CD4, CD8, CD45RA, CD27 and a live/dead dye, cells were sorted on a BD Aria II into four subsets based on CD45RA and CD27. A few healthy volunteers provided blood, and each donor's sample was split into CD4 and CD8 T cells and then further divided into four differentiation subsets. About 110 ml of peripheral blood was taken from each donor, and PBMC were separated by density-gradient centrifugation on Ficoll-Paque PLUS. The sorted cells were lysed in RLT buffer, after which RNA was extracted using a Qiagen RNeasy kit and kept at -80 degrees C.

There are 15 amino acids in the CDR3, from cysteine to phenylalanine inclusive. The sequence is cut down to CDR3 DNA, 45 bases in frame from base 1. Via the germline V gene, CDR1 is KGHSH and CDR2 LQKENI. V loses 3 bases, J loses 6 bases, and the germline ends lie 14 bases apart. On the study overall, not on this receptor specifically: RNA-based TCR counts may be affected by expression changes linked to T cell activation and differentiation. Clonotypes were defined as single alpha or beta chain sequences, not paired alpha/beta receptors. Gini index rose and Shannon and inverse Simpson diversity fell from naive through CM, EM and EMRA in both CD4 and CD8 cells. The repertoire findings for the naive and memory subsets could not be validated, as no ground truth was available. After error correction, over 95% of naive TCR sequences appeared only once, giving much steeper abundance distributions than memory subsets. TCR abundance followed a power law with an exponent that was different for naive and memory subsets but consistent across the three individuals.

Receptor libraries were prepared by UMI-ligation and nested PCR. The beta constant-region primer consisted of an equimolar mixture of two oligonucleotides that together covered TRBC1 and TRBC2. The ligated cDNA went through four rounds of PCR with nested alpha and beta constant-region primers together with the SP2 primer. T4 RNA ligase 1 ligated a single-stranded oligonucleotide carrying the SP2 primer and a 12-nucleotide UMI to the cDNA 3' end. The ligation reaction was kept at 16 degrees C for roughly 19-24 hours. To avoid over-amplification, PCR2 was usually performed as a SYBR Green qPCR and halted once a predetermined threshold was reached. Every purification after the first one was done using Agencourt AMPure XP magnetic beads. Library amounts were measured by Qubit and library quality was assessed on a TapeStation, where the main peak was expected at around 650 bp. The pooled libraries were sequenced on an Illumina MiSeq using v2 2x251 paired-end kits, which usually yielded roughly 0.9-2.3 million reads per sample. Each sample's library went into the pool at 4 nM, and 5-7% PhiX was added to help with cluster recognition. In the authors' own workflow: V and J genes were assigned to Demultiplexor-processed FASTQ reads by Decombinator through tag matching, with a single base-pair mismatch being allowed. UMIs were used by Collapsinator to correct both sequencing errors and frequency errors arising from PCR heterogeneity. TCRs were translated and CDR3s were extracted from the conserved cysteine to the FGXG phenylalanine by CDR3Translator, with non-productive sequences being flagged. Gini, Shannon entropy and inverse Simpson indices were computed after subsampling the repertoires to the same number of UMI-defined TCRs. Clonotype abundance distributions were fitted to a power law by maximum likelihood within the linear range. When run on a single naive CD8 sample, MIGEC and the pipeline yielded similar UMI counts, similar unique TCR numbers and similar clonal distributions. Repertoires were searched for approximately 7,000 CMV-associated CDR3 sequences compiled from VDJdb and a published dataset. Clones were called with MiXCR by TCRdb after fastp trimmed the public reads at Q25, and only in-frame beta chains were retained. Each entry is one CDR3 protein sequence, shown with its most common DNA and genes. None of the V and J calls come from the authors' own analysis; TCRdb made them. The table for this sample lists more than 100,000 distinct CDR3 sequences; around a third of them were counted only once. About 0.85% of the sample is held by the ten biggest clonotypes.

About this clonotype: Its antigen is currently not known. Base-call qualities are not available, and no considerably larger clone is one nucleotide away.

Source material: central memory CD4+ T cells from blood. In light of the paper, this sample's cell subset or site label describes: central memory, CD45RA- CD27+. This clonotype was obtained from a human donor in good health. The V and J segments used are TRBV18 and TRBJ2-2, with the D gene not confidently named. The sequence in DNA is TGTGCCAGCTCACCGGCGCTGCAAGCCTCCGGGGAGCTGTTTTTT. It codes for CASSPALQASGELFF.